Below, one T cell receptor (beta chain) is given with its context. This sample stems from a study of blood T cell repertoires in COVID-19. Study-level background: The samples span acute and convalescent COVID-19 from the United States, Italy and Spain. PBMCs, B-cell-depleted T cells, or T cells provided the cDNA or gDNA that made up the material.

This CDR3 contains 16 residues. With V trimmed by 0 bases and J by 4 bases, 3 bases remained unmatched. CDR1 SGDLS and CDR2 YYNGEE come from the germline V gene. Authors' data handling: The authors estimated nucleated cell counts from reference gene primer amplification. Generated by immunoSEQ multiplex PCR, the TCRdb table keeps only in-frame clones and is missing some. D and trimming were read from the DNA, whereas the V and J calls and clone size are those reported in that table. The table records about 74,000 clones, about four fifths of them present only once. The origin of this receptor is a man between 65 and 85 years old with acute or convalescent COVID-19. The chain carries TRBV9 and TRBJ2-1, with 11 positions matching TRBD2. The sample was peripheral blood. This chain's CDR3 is CASSVVGTSGYNEQFF. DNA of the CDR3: TGTGCCAGCAGCGTAGTCGGGACTAGCGGTTACAATGAGCAGTTCTTC.